The count of the clone carrying this TCR beta chain is one. This specimen comes from a study of blood T cell repertoires in COVID-19. The overall study: Acute and convalescent COVID-19 specimens originated in the United States, Italy and Spain.

Using immunoSEQ multiplex PCR, the repertoire was profiled, and TCRdb retains in-frame clones only, with some absent. The table lists around 70,000 clones, approximately 89% of them singletons. CDR3 length equals 13 residues. CDR1 SNHLY and CDR2 FYNNEI come from the germline V gene. The V gene lost 7 bases and the J gene lost 1 base, with 10 bases spanning the gap. The receptor was derived from a man older than 75 with acute or convalescent COVID-19. The chain carries TRBV2 and TRBJ1-1, with D unresolved. Material: peripheral blood. The CDR3 loop reads CASTKHGNTEAFF. CDR3 nucleotide sequence: TGTGCCAGCACCAAACATGGGAACACTGAAGCTTTCTTT.